The following is a T cell receptor beta chain sequence with its context. This clonotype was seen a handful of times. Its recognized antigen is unknown. Per-base quality was not reported, and no clone a single base away is much larger than it. This entry comes from a study of response to subunit inactivated influenza vaccine (dated by TCRdb to the late 2010s). Regarding the research as a whole: Deep quantitative T cell receptor repertoire profiling was used in the study to track responses to a trivalent subunit inactivated influenza vaccine. The study at large found these results: According to the authors, only a limited number of new T cells may be recruited by each seasonal influenza vaccination.

Receptors were amplified or captured by RT-PCR. Data came from an Illumina HiSeq 2500. The raw public data were reprocessed by TCRdb itself: fastp quality trimming at Q25, MiXCR clonotype calling, in-frame beta chains only. Under each unique CDR3 protein, matching rows form one entry showing the most common genes and DNA. The sample records roughly 630,000 distinct CDR3 sequences, around 15% of which are singletons. Approximately 7.6% of the sample lies in the top ten. Here the sequenced sample was PBMCs from blood, taken roughly 15 days before vaccination. The sequence derives from a man over 45 who received an inactivated influenza vaccine. Donor details come from another sample of the same person, matched by shared clones.

The nucleotide sequence reads TGTGCCAGCAGTAACAGGGGGCTATCTGCTGAAGCTTTCTTT. This gives the protein CASSNRGLSAEAFF. The chain was built from TRBV12-3 or TRBV12-4 and TRBJ1-1; TRBD1 agrees with 9 junctional bases. V lost 5 bases and J lost 6 bases, and the count of bases not matched to a germline gene is 7. Spanning cysteine to phenylalanine, the CDR3 consists of 14 amino acids. Just the 42-base CDR3 DNA is kept, in frame starting at base 1.